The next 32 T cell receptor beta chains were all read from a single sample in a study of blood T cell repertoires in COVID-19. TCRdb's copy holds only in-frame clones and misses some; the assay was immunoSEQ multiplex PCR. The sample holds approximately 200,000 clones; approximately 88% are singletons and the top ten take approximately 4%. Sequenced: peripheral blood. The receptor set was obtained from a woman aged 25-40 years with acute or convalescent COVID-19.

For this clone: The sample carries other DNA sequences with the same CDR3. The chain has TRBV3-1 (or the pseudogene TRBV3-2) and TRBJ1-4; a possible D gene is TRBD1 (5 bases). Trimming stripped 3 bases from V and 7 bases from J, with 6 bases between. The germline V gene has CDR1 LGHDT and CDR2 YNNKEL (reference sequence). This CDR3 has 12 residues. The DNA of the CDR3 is TGTGCCAGCAGCCAGGGGCCTGAAAAACTGTTTTTT. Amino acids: CASSQGPEKLFF.

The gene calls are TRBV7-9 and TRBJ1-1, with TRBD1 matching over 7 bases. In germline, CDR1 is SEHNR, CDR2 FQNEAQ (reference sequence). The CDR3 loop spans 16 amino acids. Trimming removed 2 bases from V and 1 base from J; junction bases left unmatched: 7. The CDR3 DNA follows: TGTGCCAGCAGCTTAAAACAGGGGAGCGGGAACACTGAAGCTTTCTTT. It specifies CASSLKQGSGNTEAFF.

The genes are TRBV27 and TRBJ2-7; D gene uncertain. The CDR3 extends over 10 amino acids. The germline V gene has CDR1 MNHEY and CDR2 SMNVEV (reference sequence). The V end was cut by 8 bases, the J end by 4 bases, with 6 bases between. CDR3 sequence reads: CASGRYEQYF. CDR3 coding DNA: TGTGCCAGCGGTAGATACGAGCAGTACTTC.

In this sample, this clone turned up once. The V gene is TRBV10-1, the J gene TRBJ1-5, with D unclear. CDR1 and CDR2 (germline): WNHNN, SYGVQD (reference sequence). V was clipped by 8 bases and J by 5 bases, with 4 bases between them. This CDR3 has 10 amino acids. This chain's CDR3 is CASGDQPQHF. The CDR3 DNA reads TGCGCCAGCGGAGATCAGCCCCAGCATTTT.

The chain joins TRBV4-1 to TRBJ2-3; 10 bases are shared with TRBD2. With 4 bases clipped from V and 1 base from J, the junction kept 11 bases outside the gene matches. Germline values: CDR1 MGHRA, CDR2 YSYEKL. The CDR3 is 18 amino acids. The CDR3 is CASSPDGAGGRGTDTQYF. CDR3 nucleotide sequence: TGCGCCAGCAGCCCGGACGGAGCGGGAGGGCGGGGCACAGATACGCAGTATTTT.

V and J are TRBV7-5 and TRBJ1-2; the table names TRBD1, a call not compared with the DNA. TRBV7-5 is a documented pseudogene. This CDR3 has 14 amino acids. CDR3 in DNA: TGTGCCAGAAGCTTAGAGGGGCAATACTATGGCTACACCTTC. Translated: CARSLEGQYYGYTF.

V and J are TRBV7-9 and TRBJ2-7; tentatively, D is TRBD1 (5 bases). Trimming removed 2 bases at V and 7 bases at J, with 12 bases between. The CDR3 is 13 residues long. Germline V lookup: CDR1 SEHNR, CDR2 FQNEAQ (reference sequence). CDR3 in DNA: TGTGCCAGCAGCTTAATTCAGGGTCTGGAGCAGTACTTC. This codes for CASSLIQGLEQYF.

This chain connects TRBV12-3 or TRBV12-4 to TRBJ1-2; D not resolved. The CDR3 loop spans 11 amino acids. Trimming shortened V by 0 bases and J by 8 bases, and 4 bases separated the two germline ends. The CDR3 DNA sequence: TGTGCCAGCAGTTTAGCGGGCGGCTACACCTTC. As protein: CASSLAGGYTF.

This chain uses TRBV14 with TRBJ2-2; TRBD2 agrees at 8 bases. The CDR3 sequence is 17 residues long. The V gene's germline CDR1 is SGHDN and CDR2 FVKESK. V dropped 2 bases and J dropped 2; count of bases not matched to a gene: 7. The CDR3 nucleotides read TGTGCCAGCAGCCAACCTATGGGACTAGAAAACACCGGGGAGCTGTTTTTT. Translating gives CASSQPMGLENTGELFF.

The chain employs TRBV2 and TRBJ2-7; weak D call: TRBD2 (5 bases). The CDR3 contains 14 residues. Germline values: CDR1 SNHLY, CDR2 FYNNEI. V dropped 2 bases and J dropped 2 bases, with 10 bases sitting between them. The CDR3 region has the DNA TGTGCCAGCAGTGAACCAGCGACTACCTACGAGCAGTACTTC. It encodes CASSEPATTYEQYF.

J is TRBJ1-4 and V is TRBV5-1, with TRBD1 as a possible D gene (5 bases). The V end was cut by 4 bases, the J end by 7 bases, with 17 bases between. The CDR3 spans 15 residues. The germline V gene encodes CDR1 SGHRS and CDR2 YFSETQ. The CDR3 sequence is CASSLGRANPEKLFF. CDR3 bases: TGCGCCAGCAGCCTGGGGCGGGCGAATCCTGAAAAACTGTTTTTT.

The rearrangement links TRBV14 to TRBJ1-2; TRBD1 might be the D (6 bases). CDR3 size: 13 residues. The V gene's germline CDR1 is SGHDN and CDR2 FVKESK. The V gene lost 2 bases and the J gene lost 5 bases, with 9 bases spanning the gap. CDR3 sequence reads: CASSQLGAYGYTF. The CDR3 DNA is TGTGCCAGCAGCCAATTGGGGGCGTATGGCTACACCTTC. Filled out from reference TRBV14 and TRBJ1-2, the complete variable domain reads EAGVTQFPSHSVIEKGQTVTLRCDPISGHDNLYWYRRVMGKEIKFLLHFVKESKQDESGMPNNRFLAERTGGTYSTLKVQPAELEDSGVYFCASSQLGAYGYTFGSGTRLTVV.

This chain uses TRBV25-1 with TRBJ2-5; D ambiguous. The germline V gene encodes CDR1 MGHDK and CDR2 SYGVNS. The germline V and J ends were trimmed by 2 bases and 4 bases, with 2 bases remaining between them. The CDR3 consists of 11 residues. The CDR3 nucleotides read TGTGCCAGCAGTGAACTAGAGACCCAGTACTTC. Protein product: CASSELETQYF.

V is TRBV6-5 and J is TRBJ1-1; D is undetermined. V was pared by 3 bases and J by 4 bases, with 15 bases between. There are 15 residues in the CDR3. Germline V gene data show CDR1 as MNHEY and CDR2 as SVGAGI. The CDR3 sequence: CASSYAGFGGTEAFF. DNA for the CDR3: TGTGCCAGCAGTTATGCCGGGTTCGGTGGCACTGAAGCTTTCTTT.

The CDR3 loop is CASSREVQETQYF. DNA for the CDR3: TGCGCCAGCAGCCGGGAGGTCCAAGAGACCCAGTACTTC. This chain connects TRBV5-1 to TRBJ2-5; 7 bases match TRBD2. V trimming: 4 bases; J trimming: 1 base; junction bases outside the gene matches: 1. Per germline, CDR1 SGHRS and CDR2 YFSETQ. CDR3 length equals 13 residues.

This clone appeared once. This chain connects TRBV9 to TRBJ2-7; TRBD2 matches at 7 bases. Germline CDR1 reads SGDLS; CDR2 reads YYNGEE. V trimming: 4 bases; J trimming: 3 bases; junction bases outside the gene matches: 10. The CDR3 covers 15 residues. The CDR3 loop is CASSPSLAGVYEQYF. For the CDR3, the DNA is TGTGCCAGCAGCCCGAGCTTGGCGGGAGTCTACGAGCAGTACTTC.

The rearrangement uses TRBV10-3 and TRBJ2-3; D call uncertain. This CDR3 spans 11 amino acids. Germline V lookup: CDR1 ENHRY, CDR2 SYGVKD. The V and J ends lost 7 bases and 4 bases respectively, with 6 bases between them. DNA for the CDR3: TGTGCCATCATGCTAGCAGATACGCAGTATTTT. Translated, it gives CAIMLADTQYF.

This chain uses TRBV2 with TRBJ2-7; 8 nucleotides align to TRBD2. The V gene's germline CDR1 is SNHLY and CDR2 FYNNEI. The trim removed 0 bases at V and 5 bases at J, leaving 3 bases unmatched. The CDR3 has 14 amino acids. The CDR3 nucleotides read TGTGCCAGCAGTGAAGCCGGGAGGGGCCACGAGCAGTACTTC. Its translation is CASSEAGRGHEQYF.

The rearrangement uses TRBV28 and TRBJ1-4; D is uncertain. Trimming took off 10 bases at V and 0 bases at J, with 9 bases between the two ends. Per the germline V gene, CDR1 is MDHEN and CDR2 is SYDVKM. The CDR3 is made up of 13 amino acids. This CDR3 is CATQVATNEKLFF. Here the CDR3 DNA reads TGTGCCACCCAGGTGGCAACTAATGAAAAACTGTTTTTT.

The CDR3 DNA sequence: TGTGCCAGCAGCTTGGATGCCCTAGCGGGCTACAATGAGCAGTTCTTC. It is translated as CASSLDALAGYNEQFF. The chain couples TRBV5-4 to TRBJ2-1; 8 nucleotides align to TRBD2. There are 16 residues in the CDR3. Trimming took 0 bases from V and 3 from J; bases not matched to a gene: 5. Germline V gives CDR1 SGHNT, CDR2 YYREEE (reference sequence).

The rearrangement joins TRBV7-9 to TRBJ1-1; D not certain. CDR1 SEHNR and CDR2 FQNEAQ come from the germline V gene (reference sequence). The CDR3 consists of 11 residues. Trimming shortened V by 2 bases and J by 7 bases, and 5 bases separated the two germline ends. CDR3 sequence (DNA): TGTGCCAGCAGCTTACTCGGTGAAGCTTTCTTT. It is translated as CASSLLGEAFF.

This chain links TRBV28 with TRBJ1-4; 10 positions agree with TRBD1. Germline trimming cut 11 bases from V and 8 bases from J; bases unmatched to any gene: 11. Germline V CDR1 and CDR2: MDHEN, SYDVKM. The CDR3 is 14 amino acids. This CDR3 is CAGGPTGGGEKLFF. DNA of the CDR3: TGTGCCGGGGGACCGACAGGGGGCGGCGAAAAACTGTTTTTT.

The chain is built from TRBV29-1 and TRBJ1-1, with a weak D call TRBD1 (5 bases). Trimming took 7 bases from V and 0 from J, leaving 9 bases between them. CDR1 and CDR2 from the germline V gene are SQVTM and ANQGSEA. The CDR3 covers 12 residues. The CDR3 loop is CSAHRLNTEAFF. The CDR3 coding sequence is TGCAGCGCCCACAGGTTGAACACTGAAGCTTTCTTT.

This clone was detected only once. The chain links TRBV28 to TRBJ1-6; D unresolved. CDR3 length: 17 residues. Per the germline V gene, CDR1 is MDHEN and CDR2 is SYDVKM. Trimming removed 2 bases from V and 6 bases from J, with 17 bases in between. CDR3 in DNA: TGTGCCAGCAGTTTAGCCCTCAGTACGGGTCTTAATTCACCCCTCCACTTT. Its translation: CASSLALSTGLNSPLHF.

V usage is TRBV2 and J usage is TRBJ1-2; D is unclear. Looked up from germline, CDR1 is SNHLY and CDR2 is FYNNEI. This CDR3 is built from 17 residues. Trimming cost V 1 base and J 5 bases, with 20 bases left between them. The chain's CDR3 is CASSEDAYMTGEYGYTF. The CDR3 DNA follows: TGTGCCAGCAGTGAAGATGCCTATATGACGGGTGAATATGGCTACACCTTC.

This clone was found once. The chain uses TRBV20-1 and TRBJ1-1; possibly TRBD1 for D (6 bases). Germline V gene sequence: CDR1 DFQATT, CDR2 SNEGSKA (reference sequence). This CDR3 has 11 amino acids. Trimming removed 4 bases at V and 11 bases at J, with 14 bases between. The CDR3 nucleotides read TGCAGTGCTATCTTAGGACAGAGGGCTTTCTTT. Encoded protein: CSAILGQRAFF.

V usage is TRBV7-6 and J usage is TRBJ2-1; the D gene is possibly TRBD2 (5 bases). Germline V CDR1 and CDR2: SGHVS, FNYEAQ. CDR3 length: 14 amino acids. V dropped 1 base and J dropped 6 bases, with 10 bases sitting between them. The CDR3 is CASSLGRASNEQFF. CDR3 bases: TGTGCCAGCAGCTTAGGGCGGGCTAGCAATGAGCAGTTCTTC. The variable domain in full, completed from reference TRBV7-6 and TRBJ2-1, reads GAGVSQSPRYKVTKRGQDVALRCDPISGHVSLYWYRQALGQGPEFLTYFNYEAQQDKSGLPNDRFSAERPEGSISTLTIQRTEQRDSAMYRCASSLGRASNEQFFGPGTRLTVL.

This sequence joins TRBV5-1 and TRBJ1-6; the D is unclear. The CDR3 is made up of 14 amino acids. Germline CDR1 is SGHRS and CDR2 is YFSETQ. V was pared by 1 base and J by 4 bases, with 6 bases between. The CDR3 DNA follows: TGCGCCAGCAGCTTGTTACAGTATAATTCACCCCTCCACTTT. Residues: CASSLLQYNSPLHF.

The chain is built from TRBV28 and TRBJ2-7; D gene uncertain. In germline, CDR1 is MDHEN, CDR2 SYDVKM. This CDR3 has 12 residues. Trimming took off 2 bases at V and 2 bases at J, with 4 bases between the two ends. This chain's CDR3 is CASSLLTYEQYF. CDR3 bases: TGTGCCAGCAGTTTACTTACCTACGAGCAGTACTTC.

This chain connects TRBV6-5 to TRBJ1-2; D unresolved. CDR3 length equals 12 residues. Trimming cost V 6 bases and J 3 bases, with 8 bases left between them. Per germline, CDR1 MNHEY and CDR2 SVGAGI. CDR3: CASRELDYGYTF. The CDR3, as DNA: TGTGCCAGCAGAGAGCTGGACTATGGCTACACCTTC.

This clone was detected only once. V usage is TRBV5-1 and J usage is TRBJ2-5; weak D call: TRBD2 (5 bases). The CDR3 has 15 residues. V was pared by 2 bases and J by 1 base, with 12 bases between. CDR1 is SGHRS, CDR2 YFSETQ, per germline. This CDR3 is CASSFVGVTQETQYF. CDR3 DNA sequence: TGCGCCAGCAGCTTTGTCGGGGTTACCCAAGAGACCCAGTACTTC.

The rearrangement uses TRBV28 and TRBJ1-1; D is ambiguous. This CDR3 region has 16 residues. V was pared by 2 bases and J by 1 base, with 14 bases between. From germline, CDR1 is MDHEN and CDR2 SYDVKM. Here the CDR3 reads CASSLKSGFANTEAFF. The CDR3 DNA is TGTGCCAGCAGTTTAAAATCGGGATTTGCGAACACTGAAGCTTTCTTT.